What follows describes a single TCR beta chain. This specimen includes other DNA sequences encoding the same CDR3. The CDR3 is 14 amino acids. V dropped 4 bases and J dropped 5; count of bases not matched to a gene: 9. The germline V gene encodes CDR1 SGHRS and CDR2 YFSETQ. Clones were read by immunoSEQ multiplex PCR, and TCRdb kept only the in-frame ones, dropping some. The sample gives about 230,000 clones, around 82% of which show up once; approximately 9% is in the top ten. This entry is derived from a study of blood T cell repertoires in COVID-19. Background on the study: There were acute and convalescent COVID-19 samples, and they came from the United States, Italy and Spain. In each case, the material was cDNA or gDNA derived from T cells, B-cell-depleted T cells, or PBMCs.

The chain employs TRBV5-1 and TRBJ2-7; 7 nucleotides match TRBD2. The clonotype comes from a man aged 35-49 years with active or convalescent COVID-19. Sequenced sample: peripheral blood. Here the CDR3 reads CASSHGLVTDEQYF. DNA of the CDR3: TGCGCCAGCAGCCATGGACTAGTCACTGACGAGCAGTACTTC.